The 3 T cell receptor beta chains reported below all come from one sample, sequenced in a study of T cell repertoires in cytomegalovirus infection. TCRdb called the reads again in MiXCR, with one record for every CDR3 protein. Of almost 500,000 distinct CDR3 sequences in the sample, around 11% are singletons; the top ten hold about 9.4%. Input material: PBMCs. The receptors here all came from a human donor in good health (CMV status not recorded). Some clones in this sample may be carry-over from other donors' samples.

The V gene is TRBV27, the J gene TRBJ1-5; D is perhaps TRBD1 (5 bases). Looked up from germline, CDR1 is MNHEY and CDR2 is SMNVEV (reference sequence). This CDR3 is built from 14 residues. V was cut by 3 bases and J by 5 bases, with 11 bases left in between. The CDR3 DNA sequence: TGTGCCAGCAGTTTCAGAGGGACCCATCAGCCCCAGCATTTT. It translates to CASSFRGTHQPQHF.

This clonotype showed up just a few times. The V and J genes are TRBV24-1 and TRBJ1-1; 7 nucleotides agree with TRBD1. The CDR3 runs 13 residues. Trimming cost V 3 bases and J 7 bases; bases outside gene matches: 4. Germline CDR1 and CDR2: KGHDR and SFDVKD. CDR3: CATSDAGGDEAFF. The CDR3 DNA reads TGTGCCACCAGTGATGCAGGGGGGGATGAAGCTTTCTTT.

This clonotype was detected many times. The chain is built from TRBV7-2 and TRBJ2-5, with D possibly being TRBD1 or TRBD2 (6 bases each). Germline CDR1 SGHTA, CDR2 FQGNSA. Trimming stripped 6 bases from V and 5 bases from J, with 10 bases between. The length of the CDR3 is 12 residues. The CDR3 nucleotides read TGTGCCAGCAGGGGGGGCGGGGAGACCCAGTACTTC. It specifies CASRGGGETQYF.